This T cell receptor beta chain was profiled in a study of shared clonotypes between healthy human individuals. Study-level background: CD4 naive and CD4 memory each took three plates per donor, while CD8 naive took two and CD8 memory one.

Sequencing used immunoSEQ multiplex PCR; TCRdb keeps in-frame clones, though not all of them. Here the sample spans over 750,000 clones, approximately 97% being singletons. CD45RO-negative CD8 cells positively selected for CCR7 made up the naive population, which excluded terminally differentiated effector memory CD45RA+ cells. The V and J ends lost 1 base and 3 bases, in that order; junction bases with no gene match: 3. The CDR3 totals 15 residues. CDR1 is SGHAT and CDR2 is FQNNGV in the germline V gene. The receptor comes from a man under 40 in good health. Material: naive CD8+ T cells sorted from blood. V usage is TRBV11-2 and J usage is TRBJ2-1, with 7 bases lining up with TRBD2. This CDR3 reads CASSLVLADYNEQFF. In DNA form, the CDR3 reads TGTGCCAGCAGCTTAGTTCTAGCGGACTACAATGAGCAGTTCTTC.